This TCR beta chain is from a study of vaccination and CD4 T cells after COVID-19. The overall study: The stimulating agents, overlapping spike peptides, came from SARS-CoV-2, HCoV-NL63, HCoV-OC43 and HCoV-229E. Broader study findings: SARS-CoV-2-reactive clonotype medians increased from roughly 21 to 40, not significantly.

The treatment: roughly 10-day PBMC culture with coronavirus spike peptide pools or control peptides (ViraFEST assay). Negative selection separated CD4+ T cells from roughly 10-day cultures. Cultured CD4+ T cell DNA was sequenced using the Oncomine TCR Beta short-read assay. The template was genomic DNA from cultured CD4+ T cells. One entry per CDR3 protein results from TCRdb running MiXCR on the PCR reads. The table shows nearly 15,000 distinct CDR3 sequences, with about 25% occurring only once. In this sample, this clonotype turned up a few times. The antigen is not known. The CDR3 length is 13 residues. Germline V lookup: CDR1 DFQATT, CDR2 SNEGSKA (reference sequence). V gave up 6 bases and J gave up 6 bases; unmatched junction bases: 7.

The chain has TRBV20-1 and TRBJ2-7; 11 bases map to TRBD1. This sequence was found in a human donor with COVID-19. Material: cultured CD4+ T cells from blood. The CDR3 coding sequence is TGCAGTGCACCGGACAGGGGGCGCGGCGAGCAGTACTTC. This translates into CSAPDRGRGEQYF.